The 23 T cell receptor beta chains below all came from one sample that was sequenced in a study of CD8 T cells in Susac syndrome. An input of about 0.5 to 1 ug of RNA was subjected to reverse transcription using random hexamers. TCRdb ran MiXCR on the immunoSEQ multiplex PCR reads and lists one entry per CDR3 protein. The repertoire holds roughly 330,000 distinct CDR3 sequences, with approximately 90% as singletons. Material for sequencing was CD4+ T cells from PBMCs. The receptors here all came from a human donor with multiple sclerosis.

The chain is built from TRBV12-3 or TRBV12-4 and TRBJ1-2, with TRBD1 matching over 8 bases. J lost 4 bases, V lost 8 bases, and 9 bases had no gene match. This CDR3 is 14 amino acids long. CDR3: CASSFSDRGYGYTF. DNA for the CDR3: TGTGCCAGCTCCTTTAGCGACAGGGGCTATGGCTACACCTTC.

In its sample, this clonotype was seen once. The chain recombines TRBV7-2 with TRBJ2-5; 14 bases agree with TRBD2. This CDR3 has 16 residues. The ends lost 4 bases at V and 2 bases at J; junction bases unmatched: 3. Germline values: CDR1 SGHTA, CDR2 FQGNSA. In DNA form, the CDR3 reads TGTGCCAGCAGCTCGACTAGCGGGAGGGGTCAAGAGACCCAGTACTTC. This codes for CASSSTSGRGQETQYF. Using reference TRBV7-2 and TRBJ2-5 for the parts outside the CDR3, the full variable domain is GAGVSQSPSNKVTEKGKDVELRCDPISGHTALYWYRQSLGQGLEFLIYFQGNSAPDKSGLPSDRFSAERTGGSVSTLTIQRTQQEDSAVYLCASSSTSGRGQETQYFGPGTRLLVL.

The V gene is TRBV7-3, the J gene TRBJ2-5; D is perhaps TRBD1 (5 bases). The V end was cut by 3 bases, the J end by 7 bases, with 12 bases between. Germline V gene sequence: CDR1 SGHTA, CDR2 FQGTGA. This CDR3 contains 13 residues. The CDR3 sequence is CASSFFKGATQYF. CDR3 DNA sequence: TGTGCCAGCAGCTTTTTTAAAGGGGCGACCCAGTACTTC.

The CDR3 sequence is CAISAQGKGGEQYF. The DNA of the CDR3 is TGTGCCATCAGTGCCCAGGGGAAGGGAGGCGAGCAGTACTTC. The genes are TRBV10-3 and TRBJ2-7; the D gene could be TRBD1 or TRBD2 (6 bases each). The CDR3 has 14 residues. Germline CDR1 reads ENHRY; CDR2 reads SYGVKD. Trimming removed 4 bases at V and 6 bases at J, with 16 bases between.

This sequence joins TRBV29-1 and TRBJ2-7, with 11 bases identical to TRBD2. Germline V CDR1 and CDR2: SQVTM, ANQGSEA. The CDR3 sequence is 13 residues long. The V segment lost 7 bases and the J segment 9 bases; nucleotides outside the gene matches: 11. CDR3 loop: CSGIAGGPQVQYF. CDR3 in DNA: TGCAGCGGGATAGCGGGAGGGCCCCAAGTGCAGTACTTC.

The gene calls are TRBV20-1 and TRBJ2-1; TRBD2 matches 8 bases. This CDR3 contains 17 residues. CDR1 is DFQATT and CDR2 is SNEGSKA in the germline V gene (reference sequence). The trim removed 3 bases at V and 2 bases at J, leaving 12 bases unmatched. The DNA of the CDR3 is TGCAGTGCTAGTGGGGCTAACGGGAGGGCCGCCTACAATGAGCAGTTCTTC. Translated, it gives CSASGANGRAAYNEQFF.

This clonotype was counted a single time. The chain carries TRBV15 and TRBJ1-2; TRBD1 might be the D (5 bases). The CDR3 length is 12 residues. Trimming left V 3 bases short and J 6 bases short, with 8 bases between. Germline V lookup: CDR1 LNHNV, CDR2 YYDKDF (reference sequence). CDR3 coding DNA: TGTGCCACCAGCAGGGGCAGGGATGGCTACACCTTC. Residues: CATSRGRDGYTF. Full variable domain (outside the CDR3, taken from reference TRBV15 and TRBJ1-2): DAMVIQNPRYQVTQFGKPVTLSCSQTLNHNVMYWYQQKSSQAPKLLFHYYDKDFNNEADTPDNFQSRRPNTSFCFLDIRSPGLGDTAMYLCATSRGRDGYTFGSGTRLTVV.

The genes are TRBV7-2 and TRBJ2-5; D remains ambiguous. This CDR3 is built from 14 residues. Looked up from germline, CDR1 is SGHTA and CDR2 is FQGNSA. The V end lost 1 base, the J end lost 1 base, and 7 bases lay between the germline ends. CDR3 in amino acids: CASSLGLTQETQYF. The CDR3 bases are TGTGCCAGCAGCTTAGGGCTAACCCAAGAGACCCAGTACTTC.

The rearrangement uses TRBV24-1 and TRBJ2-3; D is possibly TRBD1 (6 bases). Per germline, CDR1 KGHDR and CDR2 SFDVKD. The CDR3 totals 14 residues. Trimming pared 5 bases from V and 5 bases from J, leaving 13 bases between. The CDR3 reads CATSGRGIGDTQYF. For the CDR3, the DNA is TGTGCCACCAGTGGCAGGGGAATCGGAGATACGCAGTATTTT.

The rearrangement joins TRBV5-6 to TRBJ2-2; D gene uncertain. The germline gives CDR1 SGHDT, CDR2 YYEEEE. V gave up 4 bases and J gave up 9 bases, with 10 bases separating them. There are 12 residues in the CDR3. For the CDR3, the DNA is TGTGCCAGCAGCCTGAGAATGAGGGAGCTGTTTTTT. Amino acid sequence: CASSLRMRELFF.

J is TRBJ1-2 and V is TRBV5-1; a possible D gene is TRBD1 (5 bases). Germline CDR1 reads SGHRS; CDR2 reads YFSETQ. V dropped 7 bases and J dropped 5 bases, with 18 bases sitting between them. The CDR3 extends over 14 amino acids. CDR3 DNA: TGCGCCAGCCGCCTTCAAGGGACGGAGTATGGCTACACCTTC. It codes for CASRLQGTEYGYTF.

The rearrangement uses TRBV12-3 or TRBV12-4 and TRBJ2-7; no clear D. Deletions cut 5 bases from V and 2 bases from J, with 13 bases between. There are 14 residues in the CDR3. CDR3 DNA sequence: TGTGCCAGCAGTCATAGCCTGAAGACCTACGAGCAGTACTTC. It translates to CASSHSLKTYEQYF.

The rearrangement joins TRBV14 to TRBJ1-2, with D tentatively TRBD1 (5 bases). V lost 3 bases to trimming and J lost 2 bases, with 7 bases between them. The CDR3 has 13 residues. The germline gives CDR1 SGHDN, CDR2 FVKESK. The CDR3 DNA sequence: TGTGCCAGCAGCCAGGGGCAGAACTATGGCTACACCTTC. This translates into CASSQGQNYGYTF.

Only one count was recorded for this clonotype. This chain joins TRBV7-3 and TRBJ2-5; D is unclear. Germline V gene lookup returns CDR1 SGHTA and CDR2 FQGTGA. The CDR3 totals 14 residues. Trimming removed 6 bases from V and 5 bases from J, with 16 bases in between. DNA of the CDR3: TGTGCCAGCAGTGACGGCCCGGGCAGGGAGACCCAGTACTTC. It translates to CASSDGPGRETQYF.

The rearrangement links TRBV18 to TRBJ2-7, with unresolved D. Germline assignment: CDR1 KGHSH and CDR2 LQKENI. The CDR3 has 13 amino acids. The V end was cut by 3 bases, the J end by 5 bases, with 11 bases between. The CDR3 loop is CASSPTTEDEQYF. The CDR3 region has the DNA TGTGCCAGCTCACCCACCACCGAGGACGAGCAGTACTTC.

This clonotype was counted between two and nine times. V usage is TRBV29-1 and J usage is TRBJ2-1; D not resolved. Germline V lookup: CDR1 SQVTM, CDR2 ANQGSEA. V lost 4 bases and J 0 bases, leaving 7 bases between the germline ends. The CDR3 extends over 13 amino acids. As DNA, the CDR3 is TGCAGCGTTGGGAAGAGCTCCTACAATGAGCAGTTCTTC. Its protein product is CSVGKSSYNEQFF.

The gene calls are TRBV6-5 and TRBJ2-2, with D possibly matching TRBD2 (6 bases). The V end lost 6 bases, the J end lost 6 bases, and 11 bases lay between the germline ends. This CDR3 comprises 13 residues. CDR1 is MNHEY and CDR2 is SVGAGI in the germline V gene. The CDR3 DNA follows: TGTGCCAGCAGCATTTGGGGGGCCGGGGAGCTGTTTTTT. Protein: CASSIWGAGELFF.

The J gene is TRBJ2-1, the V gene TRBV29-1; 7 bases are shared with TRBD1. The ends lost 2 bases at V and 7 bases at J; junction bases unmatched: 8. Germline V CDR1 and CDR2: SQVTM, ANQGSEA. This CDR3 region has 14 residues. This CDR3 reads CSVERQGQTNEQFF. The CDR3 bases are TGCAGCGTTGAAAGACAGGGTCAGACTAATGAGCAGTTCTTC.

The chain couples TRBV5-1 to TRBJ2-5; TRBD2 matches 7 bases. The CDR3 covers 16 residues. Germline assignment: CDR1 SGHRS and CDR2 YFSETQ. J gave up 1 base and V 7 bases, and 13 bases lay outside the gene matches. CDR3: CASGQSAGASQETQYF. The CDR3 DNA reads as TGCGCCAGCGGTCAGTCGGCGGGAGCATCCCAAGAGACCCAGTACTTC. Complete variable domain (other parts from reference TRBV5-1 and TRBJ2-5): KAGVTQTPRYLIKTRGQQVTLSCSPISGHRSVSWYQQTPGQGLQFLFEYFSETQRNKGNFPGRFSGRQFSNSRSEMNVSTLELGDSALYLCASGQSAGASQETQYFGPGTRLLVL.

The V call is TRBV30, the J call TRBJ2-6, with D unclear. This CDR3 region has 13 residues. Per the germline V gene, CDR1 is GTSNPN and CDR2 is SVGIG (reference sequence). The V gene lost 3 bases and the J gene lost 4 bases, with 7 bases spanning the gap. CDR3 amino acids: CAWRHTGANVLTF. The CDR3 coding sequence is TGTGCCTGGAGACACACCGGGGCCAACGTCCTGACTTTC.

The J gene is TRBJ2-5, the V gene TRBV5-1, with D perhaps assigned TRBD1 or TRBD2 (6 bases each). The CDR3 is 18 residues long. V was trimmed by 3 bases and J by 4 bases, leaving 25 bases between them. Germline CDR1 SGHRS, CDR2 YFSETQ. CDR3 amino acids: CASSSTPPGASTGETQYF. The CDR3 DNA is TGCGCCAGCAGCTCAACACCGCCGGGGGCCTCTACGGGAGAGACCCAGTACTTC.

The CDR3, as DNA: TGCAGCGTTGTCCGGGGCTCTGGAAACACCATATATTTT. This translates into CSVVRGSGNTIYF. V gene TRBV29-1 combines with J gene TRBJ1-3; D call uncertain. The CDR3 extends over 13 amino acids. The ends were cut back, 4 bases at V and 0 bases at J, with 7 bases in the middle. Germline loops: CDR1 SQVTM, CDR2 ANQGSEA.

This rearrangement joins TRBV20-1 to TRBJ2-1; TRBD2 matches at 16 bases. The CDR3 spans 14 residues. Losses at the gene ends were 5 bases for V and 14 bases for J; bases not matched to a gene: 9. CDR1 is DFQATT, CDR2 SNEGSKA, per germline (reference sequence). The CDR3 DNA reads TGCAGTGCTGGGGGACTAGCGGGGGGGCGAGCAGAGTTCTTC. Amino acid sequence: CSAGGLAGGRAEFF.